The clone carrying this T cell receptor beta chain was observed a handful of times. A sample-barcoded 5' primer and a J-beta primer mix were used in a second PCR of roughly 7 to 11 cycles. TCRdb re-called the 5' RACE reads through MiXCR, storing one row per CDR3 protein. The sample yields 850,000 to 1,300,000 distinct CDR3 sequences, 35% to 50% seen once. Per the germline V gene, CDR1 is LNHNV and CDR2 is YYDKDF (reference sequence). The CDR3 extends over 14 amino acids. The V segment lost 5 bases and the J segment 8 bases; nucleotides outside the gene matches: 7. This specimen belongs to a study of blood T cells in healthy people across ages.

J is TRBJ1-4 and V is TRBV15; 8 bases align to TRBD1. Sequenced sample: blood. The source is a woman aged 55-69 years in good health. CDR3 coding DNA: TGTGCCACCAGCCCGGGACAGGTGGGCGAAAAACTGTTTTTT. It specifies CATSPGQVGEKLFF.